The T cell receptor beta chain under discussion was sequenced for a study of B cell selection in AIRE deficiency. This CDR3 contains 14 residues. V shed 8 bases, J shed 1 base, and the junction held 8 bases outside the gene matches. Germline V CDR1 and CDR2: SNHLY, FYNNEI. Note on this clone: No antigen is known for it.

Authors' analysis steps: Patients' Tregs yielded some 50,000 distinct TCRbeta sequences; donors' more than 95,000. Generated by immunoSEQ multiplex PCR, the TCRdb table keeps only in-frame clones and is missing some. The V and J calls and clone size come from that table; D and trimming were worked out from the DNA. The sample includes 20,000 to 30,000 clones, about 90% of them seen just once. Regulatory T cells were sorted as CD4+CD25hiCD127low/negative. Whole-study findings and limits: Tconv and Treg cells from AIRE-deficient patients resembled healthy donors in TCRBV usage, CDR3 length and diversity. Of approximately 3,700 shared Treg TCRbeta sequences, around 30% were healthy-only, just under 9.5% patient-only. About 30.6% of healthy-shared Treg sequences were found among patient Tconv cells.

The sample consisted of CD4+CD25+ Tregs sorted from PBMCs. The sequence was obtained from a human donor in good health. The chain is built from TRBV2 and TRBJ2-7; 7 bases align to TRBD2. In DNA, the CDR3 is TGTGCCAGCCTCCGGGGGGAGATATCCTACGAGCAGTACTTC. Its translation: CASLRGEISYEQYF.